This T cell receptor (beta chain) was recovered during a study of T cell repertoires in cytomegalovirus infection. Study in general: Based on public TCR beta signatures, there were indications of CMV infection and of a matching HLA type.

This clonotype was observed a handful of times. Its cognate antigen is unknown. TCRdb passed the reads through MiXCR, listing each CDR3 protein once. Here the sample spans about 680,000 distinct CDR3 sequences, 24% being singletons. Deletions cut 3 bases from V and 4 bases from J, with 10 bases between. The CDR3 has 13 amino acids. Germline V gene lookup returns CDR1 DFQATT and CDR2 SNEGSKA (reference sequence). The study, taken as a whole, reports: Adding up the frequency of public TCR beta families identified people who carried CMV plus the relevant HLA. Ex vivo responses were dominated by HLA-C-restricted CMV-specific TCR beta clonotypes.

Material for sequencing was CD8+ T cells from PBMCs. The chain couples TRBV20-1 to TRBJ1-3; possible D gene TRBD1, 5 bases. The sequence derives from a human donor in good health (CMV status not recorded). Some clones in this sample may be carry-over from other donors' samples. The CDR3, as DNA: TGCAGTGCTAGTCTGGGGGACGGAAACACCATATATTTT. Its protein product is CSASLGDGNTIYF.